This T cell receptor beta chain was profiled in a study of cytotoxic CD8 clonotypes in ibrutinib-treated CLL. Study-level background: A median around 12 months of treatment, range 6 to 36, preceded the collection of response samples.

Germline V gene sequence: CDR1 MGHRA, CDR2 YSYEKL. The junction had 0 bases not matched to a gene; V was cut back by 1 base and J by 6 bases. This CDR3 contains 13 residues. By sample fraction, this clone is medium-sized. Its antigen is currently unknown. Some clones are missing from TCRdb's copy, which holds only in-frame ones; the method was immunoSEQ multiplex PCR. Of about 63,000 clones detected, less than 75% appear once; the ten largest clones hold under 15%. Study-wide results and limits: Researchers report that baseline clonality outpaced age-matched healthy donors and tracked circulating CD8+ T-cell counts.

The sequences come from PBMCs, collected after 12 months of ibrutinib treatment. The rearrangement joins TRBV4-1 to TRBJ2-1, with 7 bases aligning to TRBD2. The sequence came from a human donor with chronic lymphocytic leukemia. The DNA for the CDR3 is TGCGCCAGCAGCCAAGGCGGGAGCAATGAGCAGTTCTTC. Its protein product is CASSQGGSNEQFF.